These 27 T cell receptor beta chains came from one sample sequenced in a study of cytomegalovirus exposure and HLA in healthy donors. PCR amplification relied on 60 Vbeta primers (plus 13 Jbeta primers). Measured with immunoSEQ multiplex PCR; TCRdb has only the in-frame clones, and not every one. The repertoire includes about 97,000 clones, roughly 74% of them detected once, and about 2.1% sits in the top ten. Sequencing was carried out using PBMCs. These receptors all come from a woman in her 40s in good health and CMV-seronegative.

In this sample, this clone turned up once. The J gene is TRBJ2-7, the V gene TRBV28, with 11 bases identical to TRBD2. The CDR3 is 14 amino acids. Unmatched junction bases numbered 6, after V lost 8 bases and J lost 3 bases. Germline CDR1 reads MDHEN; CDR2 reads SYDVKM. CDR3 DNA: TGTGCCAGCCTCTCGGGACTAGCGGACTACGAGCAGTACTTC. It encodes CASLSGLADYEQYF.

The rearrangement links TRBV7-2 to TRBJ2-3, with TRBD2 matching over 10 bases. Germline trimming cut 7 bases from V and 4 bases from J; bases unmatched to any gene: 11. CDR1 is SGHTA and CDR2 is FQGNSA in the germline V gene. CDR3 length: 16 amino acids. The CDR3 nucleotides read TGTGCCAGCAACAACGCTTTAGCGGGGGGCGCAGATACGCAGTATTTT. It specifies CASNNALAGGADTQYF.

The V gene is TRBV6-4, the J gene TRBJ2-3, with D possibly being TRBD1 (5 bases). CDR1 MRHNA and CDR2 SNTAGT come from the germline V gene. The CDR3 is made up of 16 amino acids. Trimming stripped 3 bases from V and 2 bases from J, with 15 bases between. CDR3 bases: TGTGCCAGCAGTGATACGTCCAGGGCCCCCACAGATACGCAGTATTTT. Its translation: CASSDTSRAPTDTQYF.

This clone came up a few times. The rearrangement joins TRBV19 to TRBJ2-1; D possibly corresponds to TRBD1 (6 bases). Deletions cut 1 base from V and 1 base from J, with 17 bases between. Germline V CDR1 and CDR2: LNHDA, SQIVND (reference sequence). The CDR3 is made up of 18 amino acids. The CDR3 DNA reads TGTGCCAGTAGTATAGGCCCCGGGCAGGACAGTTCCTACAATGAGCAGTTCTTC. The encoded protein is CASSIGPGQDSSYNEQFF.

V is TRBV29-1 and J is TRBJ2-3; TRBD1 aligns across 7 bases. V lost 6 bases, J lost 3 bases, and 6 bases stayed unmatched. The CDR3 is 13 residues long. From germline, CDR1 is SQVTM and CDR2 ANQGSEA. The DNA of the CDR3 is TGCAGCGTCCGGGACAGCGTAACAGATACGCAGTATTTT. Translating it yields CSVRDSVTDTQYF.

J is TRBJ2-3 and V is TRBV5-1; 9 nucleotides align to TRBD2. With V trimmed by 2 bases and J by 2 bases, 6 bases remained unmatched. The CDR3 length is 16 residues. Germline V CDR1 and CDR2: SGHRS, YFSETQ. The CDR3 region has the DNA TGCGCCAGCAGCTTTAGCGGGAGCATGCTCACAGATACGCAGTATTTT. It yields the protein CASSFSGSMLTDTQYF.

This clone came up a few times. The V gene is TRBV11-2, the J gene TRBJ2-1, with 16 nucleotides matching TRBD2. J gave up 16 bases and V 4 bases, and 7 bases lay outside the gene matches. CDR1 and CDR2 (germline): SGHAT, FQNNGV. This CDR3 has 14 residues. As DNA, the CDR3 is TGTGCCAGCAGCTCGGGACTAGCGGGGGGGTCGGAATTCTTC. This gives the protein CASSSGLAGGSEFF.

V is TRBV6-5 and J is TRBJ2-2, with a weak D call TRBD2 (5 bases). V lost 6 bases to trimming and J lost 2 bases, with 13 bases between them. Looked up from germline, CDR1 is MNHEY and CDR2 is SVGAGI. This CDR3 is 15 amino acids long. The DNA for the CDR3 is TGTGCCAGCAGACGAGGACTGGGAAACACCGGGGAGCTGTTTTTT. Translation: CASRRGLGNTGELFF.

The CDR3 reads CASSRDSLETEAFF. The CDR3 nucleotides read TGTGCCAGCAGTCGGGACAGTTTGGAGACTGAAGCTTTCTTT. The chain recombines TRBV7-3 with TRBJ1-1, with TRBD1 matching over 7 bases. V dropped 6 bases and J dropped 5; count of bases not matched to a gene: 9. The germline V gene encodes CDR1 SGHTA and CDR2 FQGTGA. The CDR3 has 14 amino acids.

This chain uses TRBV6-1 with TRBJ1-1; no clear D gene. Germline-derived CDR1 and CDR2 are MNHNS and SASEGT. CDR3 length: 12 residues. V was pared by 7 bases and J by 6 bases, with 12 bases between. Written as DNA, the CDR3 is TGTGCCAGCAACTTCCCAACCCCTGAAGCTTTCTTT. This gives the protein CASNFPTPEAFF.

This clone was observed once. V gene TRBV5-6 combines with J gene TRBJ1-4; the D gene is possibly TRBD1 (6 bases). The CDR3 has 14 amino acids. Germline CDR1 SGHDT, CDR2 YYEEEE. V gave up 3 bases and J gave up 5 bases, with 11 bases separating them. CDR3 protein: CASSYTGINEKLFF. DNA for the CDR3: TGTGCCAGCAGCTACACAGGGATAAATGAAAAACTGTTTTTT.

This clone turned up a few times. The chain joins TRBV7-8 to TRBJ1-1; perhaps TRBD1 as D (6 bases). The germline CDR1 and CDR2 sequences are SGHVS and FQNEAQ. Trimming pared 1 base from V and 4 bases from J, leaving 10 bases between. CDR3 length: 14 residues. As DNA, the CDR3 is TGTGCCAGCAGCTTAGGGACAGCGACCACTGAAGCTTTCTTT. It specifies CASSLGTATTEAFF.

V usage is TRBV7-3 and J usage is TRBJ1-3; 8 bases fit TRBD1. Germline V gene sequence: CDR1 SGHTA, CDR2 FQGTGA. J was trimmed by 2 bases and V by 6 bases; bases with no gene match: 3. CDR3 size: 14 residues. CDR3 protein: CASSQTGAGNTIYF. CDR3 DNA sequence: TGTGCCAGCAGTCAGACAGGGGCTGGAAACACCATATATTTT. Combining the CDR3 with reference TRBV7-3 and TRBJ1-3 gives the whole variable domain GAGVSQTPSNKVTEKGKYVELRCDPISGHTALYWYRQSLGQGPEFLIYFQGTGAADDSGLPNDRFFAVRPEGSVSTLKIQRTERGDSAVYLCASSQTGAGNTIYFGEGSWLTVV.

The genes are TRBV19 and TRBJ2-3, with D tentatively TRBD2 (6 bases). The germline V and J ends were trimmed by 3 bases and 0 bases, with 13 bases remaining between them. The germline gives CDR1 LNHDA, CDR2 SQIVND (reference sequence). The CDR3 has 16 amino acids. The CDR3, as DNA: TGTGCCAGTAGTATGGGCGAGGGAGGTAGCACAGATACGCAGTATTTT. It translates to CASSMGEGGSTDTQYF.

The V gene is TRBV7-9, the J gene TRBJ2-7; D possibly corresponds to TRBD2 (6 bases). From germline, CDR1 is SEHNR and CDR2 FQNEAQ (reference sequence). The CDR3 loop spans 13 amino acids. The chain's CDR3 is CSGSDGSSYEQYF. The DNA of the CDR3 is TGTTCCGGCTCGGACGGGAGCTCCTACGAGCAGTACTTC.

The CDR3 region is CASSLGGGAVYEQYF. The CDR3 DNA is TGTGCCAGCAGCCTCGGGGGGGGTGCGGTCTACGAGCAGTACTTC. The chain combines TRBV4-2 with TRBJ2-7, with 8 bases aligning to TRBD2. The CDR3 is 15 residues long. Germline V lookup: CDR1 LGHNA, CDR2 YNFKEQ. The V segment lost 4 bases and the J segment 3 bases; nucleotides outside the gene matches: 8.

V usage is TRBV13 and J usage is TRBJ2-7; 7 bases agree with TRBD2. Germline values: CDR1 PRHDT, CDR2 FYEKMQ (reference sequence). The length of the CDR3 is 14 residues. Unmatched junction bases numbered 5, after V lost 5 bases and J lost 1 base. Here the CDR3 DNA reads TGTGCCAGCAGCACCAGGGAGGGTTCCTACGAGCAGTACTTC. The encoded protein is CASSTREGSYEQYF. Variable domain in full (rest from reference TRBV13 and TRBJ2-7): AAGVIQSPRHLIKEKRETATLKCYPIPRHDTVYWYQQGPGQDPQFLISFYEKMQSDKGSIPDRFSAQQFSDYHSELNMSSLELGDSALYFCASSTREGSYEQYFGPGTRLTVT.

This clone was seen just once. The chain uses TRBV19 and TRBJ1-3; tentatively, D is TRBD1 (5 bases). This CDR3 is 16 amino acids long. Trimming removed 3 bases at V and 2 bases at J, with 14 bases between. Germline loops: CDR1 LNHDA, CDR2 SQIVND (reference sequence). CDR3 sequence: CASSMGGRRTGNTIYF. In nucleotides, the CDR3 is TGTGCCAGTAGTATGGGGGGACGGCGAACTGGAAACACCATATATTTT.

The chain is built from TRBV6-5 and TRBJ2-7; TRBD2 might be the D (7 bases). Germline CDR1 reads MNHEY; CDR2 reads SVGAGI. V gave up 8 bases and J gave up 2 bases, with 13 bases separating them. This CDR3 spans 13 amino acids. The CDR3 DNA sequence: TGTGCCAGCCAAAGGGGGGGGGCCTACGAGCAGTACTTC. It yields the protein CASQRGGAYEQYF.

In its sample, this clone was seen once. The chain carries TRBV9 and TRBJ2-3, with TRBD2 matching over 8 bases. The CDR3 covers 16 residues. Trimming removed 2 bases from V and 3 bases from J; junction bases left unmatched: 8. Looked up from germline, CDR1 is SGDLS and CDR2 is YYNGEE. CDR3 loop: CASSVGPPGGTDTQYF. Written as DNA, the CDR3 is TGTGCCAGCAGCGTGGGACCTCCGGGGGGGACAGATACGCAGTATTTT.

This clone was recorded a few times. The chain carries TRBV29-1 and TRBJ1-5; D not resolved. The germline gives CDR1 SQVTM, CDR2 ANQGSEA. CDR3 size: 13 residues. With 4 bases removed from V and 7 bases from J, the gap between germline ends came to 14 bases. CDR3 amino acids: CSVGEGGRQPQHF. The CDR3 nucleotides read TGCAGCGTTGGGGAAGGAGGTCGCCAGCCCCAGCATTTT.

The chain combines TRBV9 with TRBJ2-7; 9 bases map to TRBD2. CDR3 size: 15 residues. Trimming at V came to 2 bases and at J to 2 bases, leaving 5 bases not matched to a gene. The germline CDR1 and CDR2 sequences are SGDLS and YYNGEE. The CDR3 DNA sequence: TGTGCCAGCAGCGTGGATAGCGGGGGTGCCTACGAGCAGTACTTC. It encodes CASSVDSGGAYEQYF.

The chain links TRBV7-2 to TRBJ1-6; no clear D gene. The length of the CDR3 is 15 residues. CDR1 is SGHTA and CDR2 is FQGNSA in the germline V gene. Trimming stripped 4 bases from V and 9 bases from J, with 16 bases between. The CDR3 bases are TGTGCCAGCAGCTCGCGTGCCGCGACGGGTTCACCCCTCCACTTT. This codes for CASSSRAATGSPLHF.

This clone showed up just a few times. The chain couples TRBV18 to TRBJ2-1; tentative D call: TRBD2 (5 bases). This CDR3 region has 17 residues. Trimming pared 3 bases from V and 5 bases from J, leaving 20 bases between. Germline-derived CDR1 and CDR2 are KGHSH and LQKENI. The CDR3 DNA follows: TGTGCCAGCTCACCGCCATTACACGGGGTCGGGGACAATGAGCAGTTCTTC. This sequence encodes CASSPPLHGVGDNEQFF. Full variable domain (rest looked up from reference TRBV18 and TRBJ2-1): NAGVMQNPRHLVRRRGQEARLRCSPMKGHSHVYWYRQLPEEGLKFMVYLQKENIIDESGMPKERFSAEFPKEGPSILRIQQVVRGDSAAYFCASSPPLHGVGDNEQFFGPGTRLTVL.

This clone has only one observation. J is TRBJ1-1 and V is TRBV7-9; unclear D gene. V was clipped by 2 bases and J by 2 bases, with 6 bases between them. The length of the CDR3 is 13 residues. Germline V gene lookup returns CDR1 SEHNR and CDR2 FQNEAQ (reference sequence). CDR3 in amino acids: CASSLYTNTEAFF. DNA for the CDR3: TGTGCCAGCAGCTTATATACTAACACTGAAGCTTTCTTT.

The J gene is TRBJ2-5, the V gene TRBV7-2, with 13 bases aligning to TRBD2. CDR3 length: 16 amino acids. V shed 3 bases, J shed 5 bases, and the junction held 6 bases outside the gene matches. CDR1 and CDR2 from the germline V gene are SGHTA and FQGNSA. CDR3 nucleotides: TGTGCCAGCAGCTTTGGACTAGCGGGGGTGCAGGAGACCCAGTACTTC. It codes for CASSFGLAGVQETQYF.

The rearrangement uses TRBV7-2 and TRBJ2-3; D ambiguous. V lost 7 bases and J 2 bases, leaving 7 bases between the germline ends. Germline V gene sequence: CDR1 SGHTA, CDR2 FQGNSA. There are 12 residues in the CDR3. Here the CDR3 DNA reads TGTGCCAGCACGGTAAACACAGATACGCAGTATTTT. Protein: CASTVNTDTQYF.